This TCR beta chain was retrieved from a study of T cell repertoires in cytomegalovirus infection (dated by TCRdb to the late 2010s). Background for the entire study: Peptide stimulations targeted recently identified HLA-C-restricted CMV epitopes, whose presentation resists viral immunomodulation, together with well-studied HLA-B-restricted epitopes. The HLA type of each donor mattered for the analysis, because public TCR beta signatures pointed to carriage of CMV infection along with the matching HLA type. Study-level results and caveats: The ex vivo response was dominated by HLA-C-restricted CMV-specific TCR beta clonotypes, which also provided the single most frequent clonotype in two of eight donors. In both this cohort and an independent approximately 400-donor cohort, the cumulative frequency of public TCR beta family members distinguished carriers of CMV infection plus the relevant HLA type.

The run used an Illumina HiSeq 1500. In-frame beta chains were kept once TCRdb had trimmed the public reads at Q25 with fastp and called clones with MiXCR. Every entry covers one CDR3 protein and lists the most common genes and DNA from its rows. The sample records approximately 71,000 distinct CDR3 sequences, 20% of which are singletons. The top ten constitute roughly 63% of the sample. The treatment or condition label on this specimen signifies: in vitro stimulation with specific CMV peptide epitopes to enrich CMV-specific T cells. Comment on this clonotype: The clone's antigen remains unknown. No per-base quality is available; no much larger clone lies one base away.

As encoded in the germline V gene, CDR1 is SGHVS while CDR2 is FQNEAQ. Relative to germline, V is 6 bases shorter and J is 5 bases shorter, with 16 bases between their ends. Reading from cysteine to phenylalanine, the CDR3 counts 14 amino acids. Of all the DNA, just the CDR3 is kept, 42 bases in frame from base 1. The clonotype comes from a human donor in good health (CMV status not recorded). Some clones in this sample may be carry-over from other donors' samples. Material: CD8+ T cells from cultured PBMCs, obtained from culture after CMV antigen stimulation. The rearranged segments are TRBV7-8 and TRBJ1-1; a tentative D call is TRBD1 (6 bases match). For the CDR3, the sequence is CASSIGRGQTEAFF. The nucleotide sequence reads as follows: TGTGCCAGCAGTATAGGGCGGGGGCAAACTGAAGCTTTCTTT.